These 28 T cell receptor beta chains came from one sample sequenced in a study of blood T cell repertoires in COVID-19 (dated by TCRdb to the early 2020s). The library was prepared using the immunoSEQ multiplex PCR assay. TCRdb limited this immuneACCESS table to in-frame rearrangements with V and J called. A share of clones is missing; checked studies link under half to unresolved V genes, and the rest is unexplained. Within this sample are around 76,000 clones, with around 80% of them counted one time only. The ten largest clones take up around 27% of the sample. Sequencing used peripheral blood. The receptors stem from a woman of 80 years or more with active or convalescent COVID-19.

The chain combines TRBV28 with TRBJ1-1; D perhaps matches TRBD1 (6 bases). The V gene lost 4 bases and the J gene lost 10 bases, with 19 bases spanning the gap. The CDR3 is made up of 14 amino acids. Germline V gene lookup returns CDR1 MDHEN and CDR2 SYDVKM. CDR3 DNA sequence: TGTGCCAGCAGTTCCAGCTCATACAGGGCAAGAGCTTTCTTT. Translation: CASSSSSYRARAFF.

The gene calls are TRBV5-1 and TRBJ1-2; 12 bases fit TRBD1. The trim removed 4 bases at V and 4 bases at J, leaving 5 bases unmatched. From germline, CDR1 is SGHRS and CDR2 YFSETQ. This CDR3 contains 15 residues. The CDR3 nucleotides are TGCGCCAGCAGCGCGGGACAGGGGGCGACCTATGGCTACACCTTC. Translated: CASSAGQGATYGYTF.

The CDR3 sequence is CASSVTSGDYEQYF. The CDR3, as DNA: TGTGCCAGCAGCGTGACTAGCGGGGATTACGAGCAGTACTTC. V usage is TRBV7-8 and J usage is TRBJ2-7, with TRBD2 matching over 11 bases. The CDR3 totals 14 residues. Germline loops: CDR1 SGHVS, CDR2 FQNEAQ. Trimming took 5 bases from V and 4 from J; bases not matched to a gene: 4.

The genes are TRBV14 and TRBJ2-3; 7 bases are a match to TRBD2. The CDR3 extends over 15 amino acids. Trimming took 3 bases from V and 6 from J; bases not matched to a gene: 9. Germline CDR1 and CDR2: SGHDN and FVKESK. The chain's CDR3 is CASSHRLAIYDTQYF. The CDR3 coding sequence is TGTGCCAGCAGCCACCGACTAGCAATTTACGATACGCAGTATTTT.

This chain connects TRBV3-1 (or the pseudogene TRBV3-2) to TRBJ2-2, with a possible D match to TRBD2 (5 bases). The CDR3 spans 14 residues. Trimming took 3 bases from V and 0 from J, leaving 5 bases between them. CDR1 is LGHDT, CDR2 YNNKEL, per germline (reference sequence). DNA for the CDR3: TGTGCCAGCAGCCAGAGGGCGAACACCGGGGAGCTGTTTTTT. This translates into CASSQRANTGELFF.

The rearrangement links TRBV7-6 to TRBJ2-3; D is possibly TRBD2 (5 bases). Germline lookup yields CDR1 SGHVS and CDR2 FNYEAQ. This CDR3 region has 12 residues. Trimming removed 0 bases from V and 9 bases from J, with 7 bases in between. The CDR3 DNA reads TGTGCCAGCAGCTTAGCGGGAGCCACGCAGTATTTT. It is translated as CASSLAGATQYF.

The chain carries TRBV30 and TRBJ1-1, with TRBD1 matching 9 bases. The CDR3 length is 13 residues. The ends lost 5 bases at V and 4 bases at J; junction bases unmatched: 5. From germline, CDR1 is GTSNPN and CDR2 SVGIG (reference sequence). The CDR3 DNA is TGTGCCTGGGAAAGACAGGGGGGCACTGAAGCTTTCTTT. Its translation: CAWERQGGTEAFF.

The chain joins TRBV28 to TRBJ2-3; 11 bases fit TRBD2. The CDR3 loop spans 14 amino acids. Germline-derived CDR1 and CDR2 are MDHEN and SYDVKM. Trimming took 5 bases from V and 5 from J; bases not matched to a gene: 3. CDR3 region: CASSDSGGVDTQYF. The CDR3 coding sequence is TGTGCCAGCAGTGATAGCGGGGGGGTAGATACGCAGTATTTT.

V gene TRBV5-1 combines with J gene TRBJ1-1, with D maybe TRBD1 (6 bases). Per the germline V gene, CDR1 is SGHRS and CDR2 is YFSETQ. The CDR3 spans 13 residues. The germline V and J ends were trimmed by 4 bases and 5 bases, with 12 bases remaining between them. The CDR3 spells CASSLQGRTEAFF. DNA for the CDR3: TGCGCCAGCAGCCTGCAGGGGAGAACTGAAGCTTTCTTT.

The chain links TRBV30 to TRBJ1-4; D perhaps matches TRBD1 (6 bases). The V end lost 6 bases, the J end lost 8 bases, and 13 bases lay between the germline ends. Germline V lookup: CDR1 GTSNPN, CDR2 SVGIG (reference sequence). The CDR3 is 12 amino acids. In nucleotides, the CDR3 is TGTGCCTGCCAAGGGGGATTGGAAAAACTGTTTTTT. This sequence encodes CACQGGLEKLFF.

The chain's CDR3 is CASSSQGIAQFHQPQHF. The DNA of the CDR3 is TGTGCCAGCAGTTCCCAGGGGATCGCACAATTTCATCAGCCCCAGCATTTT. The rearrangement joins TRBV27 to TRBJ1-5, with D tentatively TRBD1 (6 bases). Germline CDR1 MNHEY, CDR2 SMNVEV (reference sequence). V was pared by 4 bases and J by 5 bases, with 21 bases between. The CDR3 loop spans 17 amino acids.

The CDR3 loop is CAWWPRDRGQRGVGDEQFF. CDR3 DNA sequence: TGTGCCTGGTGGCCTCGGGACAGGGGGCAACGGGGGGTTGGCGATGAGCAGTTCTTC. The chain uses TRBV30 and TRBJ2-1; TRBD1 matches at 12 bases. This CDR3 has 19 residues. Germline lookup yields CDR1 GTSNPN and CDR2 SVGIG (reference sequence). The V and J ends lost 5 bases and 8 bases, in that order; junction bases with no gene match: 22.

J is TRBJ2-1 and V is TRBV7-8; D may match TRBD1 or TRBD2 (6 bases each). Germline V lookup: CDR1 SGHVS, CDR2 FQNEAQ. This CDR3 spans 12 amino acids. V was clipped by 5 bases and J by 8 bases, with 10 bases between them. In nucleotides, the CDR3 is TGTGCCAGCAGCCGGGGGCCCGATGAGCAGTTCTTC. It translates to CASSRGPDEQFF.

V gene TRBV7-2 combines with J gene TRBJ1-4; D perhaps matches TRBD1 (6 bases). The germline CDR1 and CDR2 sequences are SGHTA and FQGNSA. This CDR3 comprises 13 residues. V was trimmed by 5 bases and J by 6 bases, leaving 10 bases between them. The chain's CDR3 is CASSPRQDEKLFF. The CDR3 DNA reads TGTGCCAGCAGCCCGCGACAGGATGAAAAACTGTTTTTT.

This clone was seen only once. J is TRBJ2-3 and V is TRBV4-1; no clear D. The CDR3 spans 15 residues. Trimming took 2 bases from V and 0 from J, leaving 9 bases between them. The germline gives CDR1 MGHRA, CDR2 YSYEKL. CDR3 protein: CASSQNSGSTDTQYF. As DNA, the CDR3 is TGCGCCAGCAGCCAAAATAGTGGTAGCACAGATACGCAGTATTTT.

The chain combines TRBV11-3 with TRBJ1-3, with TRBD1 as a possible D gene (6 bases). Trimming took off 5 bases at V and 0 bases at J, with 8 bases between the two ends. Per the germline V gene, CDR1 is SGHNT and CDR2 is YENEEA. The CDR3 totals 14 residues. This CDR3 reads CASSQDSSGNTIYF. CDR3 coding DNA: TGTGCCAGCAGCCAGGACAGCTCTGGAAACACCATATATTTT.

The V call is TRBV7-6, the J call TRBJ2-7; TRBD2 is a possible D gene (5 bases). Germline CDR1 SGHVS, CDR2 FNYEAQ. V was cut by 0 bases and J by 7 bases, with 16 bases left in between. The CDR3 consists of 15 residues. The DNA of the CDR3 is TGTGCCAGCAGCTTAGCCTCGGGATTCTTCGGGGAGCAGTACTTC. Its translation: CASSLASGFFGEQYF.

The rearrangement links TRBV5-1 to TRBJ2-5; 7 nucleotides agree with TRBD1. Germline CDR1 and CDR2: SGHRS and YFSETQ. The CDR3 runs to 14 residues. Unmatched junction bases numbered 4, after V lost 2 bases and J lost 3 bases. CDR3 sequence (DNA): TGCGCCAGCAGCTTAGATACAGGGGAAGAGACCCAGTACTTC. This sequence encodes CASSLDTGEETQYF.

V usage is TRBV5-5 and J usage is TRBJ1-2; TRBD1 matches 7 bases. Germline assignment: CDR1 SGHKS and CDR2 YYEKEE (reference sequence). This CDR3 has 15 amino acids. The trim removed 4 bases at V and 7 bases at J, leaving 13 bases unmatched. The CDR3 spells CASSAHPDNRGGYTF. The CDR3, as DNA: TGTGCCAGCAGCGCACACCCAGACAACAGGGGTGGCTACACCTTC.

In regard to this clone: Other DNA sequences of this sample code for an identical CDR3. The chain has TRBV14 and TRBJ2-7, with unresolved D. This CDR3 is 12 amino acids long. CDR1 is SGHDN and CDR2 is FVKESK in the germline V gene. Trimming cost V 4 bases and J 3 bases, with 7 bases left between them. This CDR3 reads CASSPSNYEQYF. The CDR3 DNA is TGTGCCAGCAGCCCTTCTAACTACGAGCAGTACTTC.

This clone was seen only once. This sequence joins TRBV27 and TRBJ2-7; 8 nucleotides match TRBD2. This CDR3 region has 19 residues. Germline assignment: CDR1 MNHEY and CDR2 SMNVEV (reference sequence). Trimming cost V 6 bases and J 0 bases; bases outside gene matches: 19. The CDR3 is CASSPHIMSGGLSSYEQYF. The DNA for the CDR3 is TGTGCCAGCAGCCCACATATAATGAGCGGGGGCCTCAGCTCCTACGAGCAGTACTTC.

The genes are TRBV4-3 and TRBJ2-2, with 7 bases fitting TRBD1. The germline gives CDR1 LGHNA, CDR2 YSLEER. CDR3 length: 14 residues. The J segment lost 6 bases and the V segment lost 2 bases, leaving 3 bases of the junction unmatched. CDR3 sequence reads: CASSQLTGAGELFF. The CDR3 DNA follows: TGCGCCAGCAGCCAACTTACAGGGGCCGGGGAGCTGTTTTTT.

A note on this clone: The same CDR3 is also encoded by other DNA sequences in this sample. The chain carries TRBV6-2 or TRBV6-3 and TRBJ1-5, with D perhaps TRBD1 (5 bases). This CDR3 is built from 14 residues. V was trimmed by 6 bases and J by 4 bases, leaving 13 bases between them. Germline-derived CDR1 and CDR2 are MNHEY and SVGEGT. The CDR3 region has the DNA TGTGCCAGCAGCTCGACGGGGACTAATCAGCCCCAGCATTTT. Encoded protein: CASSSTGTNQPQHF.

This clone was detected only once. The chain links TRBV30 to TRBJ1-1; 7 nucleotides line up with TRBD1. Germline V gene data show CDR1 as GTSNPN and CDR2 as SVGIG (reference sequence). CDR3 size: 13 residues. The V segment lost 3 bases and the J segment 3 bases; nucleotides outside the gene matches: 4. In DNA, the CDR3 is TGTGCCTGGAGAACCGACAGGGACACTGAAGCTTTCTTT. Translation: CAWRTDRDTEAFF.

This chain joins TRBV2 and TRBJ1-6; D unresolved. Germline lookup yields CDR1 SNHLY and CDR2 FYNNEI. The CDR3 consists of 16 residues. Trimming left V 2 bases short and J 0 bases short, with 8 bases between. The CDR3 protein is CASSERSPSYNSPLHF. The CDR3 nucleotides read TGTGCCAGCAGTGAACGGTCCCCCTCCTATAATTCACCCCTCCACTTT.

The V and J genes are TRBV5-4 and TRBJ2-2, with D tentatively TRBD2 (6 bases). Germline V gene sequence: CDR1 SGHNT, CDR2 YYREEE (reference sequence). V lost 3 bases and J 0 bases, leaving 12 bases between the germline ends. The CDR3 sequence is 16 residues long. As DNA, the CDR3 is TGTGCCAGCAGCTGGGGTCGCGGGGCGAACACCGGGGAGCTGTTTTTT. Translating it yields CASSWGRGANTGELFF. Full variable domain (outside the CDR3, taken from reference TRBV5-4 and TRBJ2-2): ETGVTQSPTHLIKTRGQQVTLRCSSQSGHNTVSWYQQALGQGPQFIFQYYREEENGRGNFPPRFSGLQFPNYSSELNVNALELDDSALYLCASSWGRGANTGELFFGEGSRLTVL.

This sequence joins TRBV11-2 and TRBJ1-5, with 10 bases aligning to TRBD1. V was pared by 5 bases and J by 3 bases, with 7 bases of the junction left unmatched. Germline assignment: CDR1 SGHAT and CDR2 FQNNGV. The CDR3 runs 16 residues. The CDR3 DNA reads TGTGCCAGCAGCCCGGGGACAGGGGTTGACAATCAGCCCCAGCATTTT. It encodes CASSPGTGVDNQPQHF.

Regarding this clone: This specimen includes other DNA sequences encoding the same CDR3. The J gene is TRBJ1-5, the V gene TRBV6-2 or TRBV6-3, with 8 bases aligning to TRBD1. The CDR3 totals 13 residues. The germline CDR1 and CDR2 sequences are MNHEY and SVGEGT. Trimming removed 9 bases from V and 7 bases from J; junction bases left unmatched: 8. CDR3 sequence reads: CASSSDRVQPQHF. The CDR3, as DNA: TGTGCCAGTAGCTCGGACAGGGTCCAGCCCCAGCATTTT.